Included here is one T cell receptor beta chain sequence, with context. This receptor's antigen is unknown. Per-nucleotide qualities are absent, and no much larger clonotype sits a single base away. This specimen belongs to a study of blood T cell repertoires in COVID-19 (dated by TCRdb to 2018 to 2021). Background for the entire study: The collaborator samples originated in the United States, Italy and Spain and spanned the acute and convalescent phases of COVID-19. The material from the prospective study consisted of cDNA or gDNA derived from T cells, B-cell-depleted T cells, or PBMCs. Subjects who had been exposed to COVID-19, were actively infected with it, or had recovered from it provided the deeply sampled blood TCRbeta repertoires that made up the dataset. The repertoires were released in a freely available public database meant as a resource for research on the immune response to SARS-CoV-2. The samples were drawn from the first 160 participants of the ongoing ImmuneRACE study and from 1,254 subjects provided by 6 global collaborators. Nearly every sample came with metadata listing a de-identified subject ID, COVID-19 status, age in years and sex. Where available, HLA class I and class II types were obtained from metadata supplied by the sample provider rather than from assay-based typing.

The CDR3 runs 13 residues from the cysteine to the phenylalanine. The retained sequence is limited to the CDR3, 39 bases, with the frame set at the first base. Trimming removed 2 bases from V and 7 bases from J; the gene matches leave 3 bases unexplained. Per the germline V gene (reference sequence), MNHEY is the CDR1 and SMNVEV is the CDR2. TCRbeta CDR3 regions were amplified from genomic DNA using the immunoSEQ Assay, a bias-controlled multiplex PCR. In the source study's methods: Nucleated cell counts per sample were estimated from amplification of reference gene primers within the assay. To quantify the absolute abundance of each unique TCRbeta CDR3 rearrangement, sequence reads were collapsed and filtered. Productive Simpson clonality was computed per sample as the square root of Simpson's diversity index over productive rearrangements. TCRdb holds this immuneACCESS table with in-frame rearrangements only. Some clones are missing; in checked studies, unresolved V genes explain under half, and the rest has no known cause. Clone size and the V and J calls come from that table; the DNA yielded D and trimming. The sample data list fewer than 250,000 clones, and about 84% of these were observed just once. The ten largest clones take up about 1.7% of the sample.

The paper as a whole reports these results and caveats: The quantity of clinical and demographic metadata differed by source and by participant and was supplied without curation.

Participants in the prospective study were enrolled through a virtual design, were aged roughly 18 to 100 years, and lived in some 24 United States geographic areas. In the prospective study, cohorts were assigned on the basis of participant-reported clinical history obtained from a screening survey and a study questionnaire. For ImmuneRACE Cohort 3, a participant was defined as recovered based on two consecutive negative NP/OP PCR tests, clearance by a healthcare professional, or resolution of symptoms. Each participant in the prospective study had whole blood, serum and a nasopharyngeal or oropharyngeal swab collected by mobile phlebotomists. Participants in the prospective study had the option to provide additional blood draws and questionnaires over a roughly 2-month period. Prospective study blood samples were shipped either frozen or at room temperature before DNA extraction.

Input material: PBMCs or T cells enriched from blood (not recorded which). The rearrangement joined TRBV27 to TRBJ1-2; 8 middle bases align to TRBD1. This TCR came from a man aged 60 to 75 who had recovered from COVID-19. The nucleotide sequence is TGTGCCAGCAGTTTAGGACAGGGTTCTGGCTACACCTTC. It codes for CASSLGQGSGYTF.